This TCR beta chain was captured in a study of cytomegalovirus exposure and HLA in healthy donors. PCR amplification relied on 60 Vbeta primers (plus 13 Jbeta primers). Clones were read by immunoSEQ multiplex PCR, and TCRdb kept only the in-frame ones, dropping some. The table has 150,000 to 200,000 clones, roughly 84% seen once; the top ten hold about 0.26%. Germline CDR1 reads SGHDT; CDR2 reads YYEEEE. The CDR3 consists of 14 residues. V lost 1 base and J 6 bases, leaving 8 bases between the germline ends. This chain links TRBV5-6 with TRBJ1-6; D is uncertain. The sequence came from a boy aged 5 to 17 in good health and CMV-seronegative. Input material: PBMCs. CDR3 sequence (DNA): TGTGCCAGCAGCTTGACTAATGGTAATTCACCCCTCCACTTT. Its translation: CASSLTNGNSPLHF.